The 2 T cell receptor beta chains listed next were all sequenced from one sample in a study of OX40 agonist ivuxolimab in advanced cancers. The assay was immunoSEQ multiplex PCR, and TCRdb's table has in-frame clones only and misses some. The sample holds over 95,000 clones; just under 85% are singletons and the top ten take over 1.1%. Sequenced here: CD4+ or CD8+ T cells sorted from blood, sampled in a trial of the OX40 agonist ivuxolimab. Receptor source: an adult with an advanced solid tumor such as melanoma, head and neck, liver or kidney cancer.

Here the CDR3 DNA reads TGTGCCAGCAGGCGACAGGGATTCGGAGAGACCCAGTACTTC. Protein sequence: CASRRQGFGETQYF. The rearrangement uses TRBV2 and TRBJ2-5, with 7 bases lining up with TRBD1. With V trimmed by 6 bases and J by 4 bases, 8 bases remained unmatched. The V gene's germline CDR1 is SNHLY and CDR2 FYNNEI. The CDR3 length is 14 residues.

This clone was recorded once. V and J are TRBV28 and TRBJ2-7; D perhaps matches TRBD1 (5 bases). CDR3 length: 14 amino acids. Per the germline V gene, CDR1 is MDHEN and CDR2 is SYDVKM. Trimming pared 3 bases from V and 1 base from J, leaving 10 bases between. CDR3: CASSFQGRSYEQYF. As DNA, the CDR3 is TGTGCCAGCAGTTTCCAGGGTCGATCCTACGAGCAGTACTTC.